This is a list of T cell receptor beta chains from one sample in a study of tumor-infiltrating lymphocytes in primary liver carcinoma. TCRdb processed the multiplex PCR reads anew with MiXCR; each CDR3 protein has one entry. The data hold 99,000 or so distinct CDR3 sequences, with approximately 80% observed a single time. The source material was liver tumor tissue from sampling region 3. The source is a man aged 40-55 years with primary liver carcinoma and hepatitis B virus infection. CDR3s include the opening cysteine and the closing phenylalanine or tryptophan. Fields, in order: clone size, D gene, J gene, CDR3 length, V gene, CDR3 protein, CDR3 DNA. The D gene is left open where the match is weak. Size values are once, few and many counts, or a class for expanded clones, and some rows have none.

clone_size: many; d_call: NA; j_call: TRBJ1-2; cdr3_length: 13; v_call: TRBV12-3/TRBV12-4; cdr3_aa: CASSLRRSGSYTF; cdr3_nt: TGTGCCAGCAGTTTAAGGCGGAGTGGGAGCTACACCTTC
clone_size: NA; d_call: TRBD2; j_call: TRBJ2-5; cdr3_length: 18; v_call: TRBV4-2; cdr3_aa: CASGQDLAGGRIIETRYF; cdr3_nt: TGTGCCAGCGGCCAAGATCTAGCGGGAGGGCGAATTATAGAGACCCGGTACTTC
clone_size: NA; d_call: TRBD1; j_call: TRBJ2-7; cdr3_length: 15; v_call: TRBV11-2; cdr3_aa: CDSSLRWTGDNKQYF; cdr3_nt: TGTGACAGCAGCTTACGATGGACAGGGGATAACAAGCAATACTTC
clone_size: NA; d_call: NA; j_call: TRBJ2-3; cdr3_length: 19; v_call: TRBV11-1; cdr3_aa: CASSSVGSSVGVRTDTQYF; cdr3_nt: TGTGCCAGCAGCTCTGTGGGAAGCTCTGTTGGAGTCCGCACTGATACGCAGTATTTT
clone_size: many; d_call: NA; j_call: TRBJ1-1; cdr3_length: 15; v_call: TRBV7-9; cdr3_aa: CASSLSRTENTEAFF; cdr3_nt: TGTGCCAGCAGCCTATCCCGGACCGAGAACACTGAAGCTTTCTTT
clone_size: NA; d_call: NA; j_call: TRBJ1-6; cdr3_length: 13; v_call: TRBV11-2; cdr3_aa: CASSTNWGSPLHF; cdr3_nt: TGTGCCAGCAGCACCAACTGGGGATCACCCCTCCACTTT
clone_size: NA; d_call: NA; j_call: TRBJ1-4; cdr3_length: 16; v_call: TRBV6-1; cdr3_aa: CASSRAGLATNEKLFF; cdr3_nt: TGTGCCAGTAGTCGTGCGGGTCTGGCAACTAATGAAAAACTGTTTTTT
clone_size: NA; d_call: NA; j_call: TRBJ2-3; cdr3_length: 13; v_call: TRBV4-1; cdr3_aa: CASSFALDQPQYF; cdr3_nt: TGTGCCAGTAGTTTTGCTCTCGATCAGCCCCAGTATTTT
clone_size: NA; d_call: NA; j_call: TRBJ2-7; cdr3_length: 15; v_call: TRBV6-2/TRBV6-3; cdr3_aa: CASSTPTSAEYEQYF; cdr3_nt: TGTGCCAGCAGCACTCCGACTAGTGCAGAGTACGAGCAGTACTTC
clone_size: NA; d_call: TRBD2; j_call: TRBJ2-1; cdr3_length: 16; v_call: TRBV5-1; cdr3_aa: CASSLTSAGGGNEQFF; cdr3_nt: TGCGCCAGCAGCTTGACTTCAGCGGGAGGAGGCAATGAGCAGTTCTTC
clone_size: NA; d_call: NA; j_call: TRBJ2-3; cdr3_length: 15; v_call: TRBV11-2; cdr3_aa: CAGSLEGRRSDTRYF; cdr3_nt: TGTGCCGGCAGCTTAGAGGGGAGGAGGTCAGATACGCGGTATTTT
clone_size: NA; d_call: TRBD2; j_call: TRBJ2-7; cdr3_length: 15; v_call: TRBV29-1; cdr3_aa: CTVEDPGGSSYEQYF; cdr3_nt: TGCACTGTTGAAGACCCGGGAGGAAGCTCCTACGAGCAGTACTTC
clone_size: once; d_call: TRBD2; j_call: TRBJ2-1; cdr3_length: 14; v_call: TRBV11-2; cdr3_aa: CASSLMREWGEQFF; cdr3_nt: TGTGCCAGCAGCTTAATGCGGGAGTGGGGTGAGCAGTTCTTC
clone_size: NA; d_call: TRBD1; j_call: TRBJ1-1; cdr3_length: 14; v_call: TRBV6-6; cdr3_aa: CTTSGTGVRTEAFF; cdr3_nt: TGTACCACCAGTGGGACAGGGGTACGGACTGAAGCTTTCTTT
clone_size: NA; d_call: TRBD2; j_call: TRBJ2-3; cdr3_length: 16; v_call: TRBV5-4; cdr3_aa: CASSFPGPSGGDTHYF; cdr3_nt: TGTGCCAGCAGCTTTCCAGGACCCTCGGGGGGAGATACGCACTACTTT
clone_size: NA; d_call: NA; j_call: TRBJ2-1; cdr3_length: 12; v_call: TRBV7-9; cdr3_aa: CACSLFRDEQFF; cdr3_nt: TGTGCCTGCAGCTTATTCAGAGATGAGCAGTTCTTC
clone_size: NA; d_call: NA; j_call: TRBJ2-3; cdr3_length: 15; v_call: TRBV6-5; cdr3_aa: CASNPELVGTDTQYF; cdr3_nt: TGTGCCAGCAACCCAGAACTTGTGGGAACAGATACGCAGTATTTT
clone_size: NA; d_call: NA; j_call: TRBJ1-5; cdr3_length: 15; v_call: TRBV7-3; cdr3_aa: CASSLTGMSNQPQHF; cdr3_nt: TGTGCCAGCAGCTTAACAGGGATGAGCAATCAGCCCCAGCATTTT
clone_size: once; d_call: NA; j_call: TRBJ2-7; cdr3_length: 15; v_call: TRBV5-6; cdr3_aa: CASSLDAPGLAEQYF; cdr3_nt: TGTGCCAGCAGCTTGGATGCCCCTGGACTCGCCGAGCAGTACTTC
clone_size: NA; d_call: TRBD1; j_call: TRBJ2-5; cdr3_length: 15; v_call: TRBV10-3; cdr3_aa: CAISEFKGAAETQYF; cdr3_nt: TGTGCCATCAGTGAGTTTAAGGGGGCGGCAGAGACACAGTACTTC
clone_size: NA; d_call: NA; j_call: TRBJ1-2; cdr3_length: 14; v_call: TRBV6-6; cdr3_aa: CTSIYSSSTYGYTF; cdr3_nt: TGTACCAGCATTTACTCTTCCAGTACCTATGGCTACACCTTC
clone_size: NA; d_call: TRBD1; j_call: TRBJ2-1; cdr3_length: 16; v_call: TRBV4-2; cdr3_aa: CASSQDLRGSYNEQFF; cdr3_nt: TGTGCCAGCAGCCAAGATCTCAGGGGGAGCTACAATGAGCAGTTCTTC
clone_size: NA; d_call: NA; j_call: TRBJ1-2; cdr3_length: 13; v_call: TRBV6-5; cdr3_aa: CANSTVFGYGYTF; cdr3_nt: TGTGCCAACAGCACGGTGTTTGGCTATGGCTACACCTTC
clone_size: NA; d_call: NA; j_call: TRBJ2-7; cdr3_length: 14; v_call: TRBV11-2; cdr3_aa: CASSLPSLGHEQYF; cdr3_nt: TGTGCCAGCAGCTTGCCTAGTTTGGGGCATGAGCAGTACTTC
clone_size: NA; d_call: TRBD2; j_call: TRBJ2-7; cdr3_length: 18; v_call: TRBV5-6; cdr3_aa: CASSSCLGVGTSGMRQYF; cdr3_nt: TGTGCCAGCAGCTCATGCCTCGGGGTGGGGACTAGCGGGATGAGGCAGTATTTC
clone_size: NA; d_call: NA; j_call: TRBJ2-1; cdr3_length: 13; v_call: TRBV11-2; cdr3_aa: CACSSELCNEQFF; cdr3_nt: TGTGCCTGCAGCTCAGAATTATGCAATGAGCAGTTCTTT
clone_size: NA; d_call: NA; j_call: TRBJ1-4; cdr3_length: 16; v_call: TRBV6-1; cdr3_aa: CANSRAGLAANEKLFF; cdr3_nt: TGTGCCAACAGTAGAGCGGGTCTGGCAGCTAATGAAAAACTGTTTTTT
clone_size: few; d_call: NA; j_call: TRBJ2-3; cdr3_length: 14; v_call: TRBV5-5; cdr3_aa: CASSLPTVIPPQYF; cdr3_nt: TGCGCCAGCAGCCTTCCGACAGTGATCCCCCCGCAGTATTTT
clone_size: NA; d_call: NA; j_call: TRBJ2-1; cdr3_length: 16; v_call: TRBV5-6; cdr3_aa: CVSSFKGECRYNEQFF; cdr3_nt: TGTGTCAGCAGCTTTAAGGGGGAGTGTCGGTACAATGAGCAGTTCTTC
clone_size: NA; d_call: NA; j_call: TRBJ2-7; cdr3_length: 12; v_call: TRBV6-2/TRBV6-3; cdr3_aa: CASSYSIYEEYF; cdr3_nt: TGTGCTAGCAGTTATTCGATCTACGAGGAGTACTTC
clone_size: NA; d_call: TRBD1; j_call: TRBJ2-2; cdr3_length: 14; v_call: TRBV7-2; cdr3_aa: CASSLGTGAGDLFF; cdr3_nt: TGTGCCAGCAGCCTGGGGACAGGAGCCGGGGACCTGTTTTTT
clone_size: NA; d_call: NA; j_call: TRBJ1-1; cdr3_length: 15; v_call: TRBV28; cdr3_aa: CAGTPSGRLNTEAFF; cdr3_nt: TGTGCCGGCACCCCTTCGGGTCGGCTGAACACTGAAGCTTTCTTT
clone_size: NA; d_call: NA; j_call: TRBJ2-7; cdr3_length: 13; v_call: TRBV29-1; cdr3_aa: CSVASTRFHEQYF; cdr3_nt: TGCAGCGTTGCCTCGACAAGGTTCCACGAGCAGTACTTC
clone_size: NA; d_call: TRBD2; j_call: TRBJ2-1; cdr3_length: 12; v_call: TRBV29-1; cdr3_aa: CSVLSGVAEHFF; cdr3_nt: TGCAGCGTATTAAGCGGGGTGGCAGAGCATTTCTTC
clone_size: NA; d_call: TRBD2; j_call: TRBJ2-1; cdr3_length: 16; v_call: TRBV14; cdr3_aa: CARSAVAGWVNNEHFF; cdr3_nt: TGTGCCAGAAGTGCCGTAGCGGGATGGGTGAACAATGAGCATTTCTTC
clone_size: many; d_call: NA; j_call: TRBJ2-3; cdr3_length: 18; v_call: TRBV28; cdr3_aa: CASSLLGTSGSSTDTQYF; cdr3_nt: TGTGCCAGCAGTTTATTAGGGACCAGTGGTTCTAGCACAGATACGCAGTATTTT
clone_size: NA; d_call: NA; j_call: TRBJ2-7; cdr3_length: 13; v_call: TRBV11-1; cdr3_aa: CAGSAGQSYEQYF; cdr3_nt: TGTGCCGGCAGCGCGGGACAGTCCTACGAGCAGTATTTC
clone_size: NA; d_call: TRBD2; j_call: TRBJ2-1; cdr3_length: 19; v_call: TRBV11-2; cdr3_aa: CASSFQWALVTSGSHEQFF; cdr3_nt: TGTGCCAGCAGCTTCCAATGGGCGCTTGTGACTAGCGGGAGTCATGAGCAGTTCTTC
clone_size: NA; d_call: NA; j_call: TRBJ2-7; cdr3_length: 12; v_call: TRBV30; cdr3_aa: CAWTKGSYELYF; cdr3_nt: TGTGCCTGGACTAAGGGTTCCTACGAGCTATACTTC
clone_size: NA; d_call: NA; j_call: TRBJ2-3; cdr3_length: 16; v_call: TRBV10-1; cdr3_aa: CASSGRGRGSTDTHYF; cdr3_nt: TGCGCCAGCAGTGGGCGAGGACGGGGCTCCACAGATACGCATTATTTT
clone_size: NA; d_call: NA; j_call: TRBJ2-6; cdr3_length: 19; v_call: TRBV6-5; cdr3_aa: CDSSRPWAGPLSGANVLTF; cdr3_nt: TGTGACAGCAGCCGACCCTGGGCCGGGCCCTTATCTGGGGCCAACGTCCTGACTTTC
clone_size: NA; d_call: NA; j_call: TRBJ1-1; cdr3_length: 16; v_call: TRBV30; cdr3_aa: CAWRDQGRGANTESFF; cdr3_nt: TGTGCCTGGAGGGACCAAGGGAGGGGGGCTAACACTGAATCTTTCTTT
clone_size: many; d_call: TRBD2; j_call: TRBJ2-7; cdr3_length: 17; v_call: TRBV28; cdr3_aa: CASRPGTSGRASLEQYF; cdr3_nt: TGTGCCAGCAGACCCGGGACTAGCGGGAGGGCCTCTCTCGAGCAGTACTTC
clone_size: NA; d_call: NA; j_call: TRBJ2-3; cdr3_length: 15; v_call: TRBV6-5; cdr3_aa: CASNSSGTGADTQYF; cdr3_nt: TGTGCCAGCAATTCCAGCGGTACTGGGGCCGATACGCAGTATTTT
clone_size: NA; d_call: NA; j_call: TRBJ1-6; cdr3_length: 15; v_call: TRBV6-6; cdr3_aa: CDSRPSQGVNSPLHF; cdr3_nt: TGTGACAGCAGACCTTCGCAGGGTGTTAATTCACCCCTCCACTTT
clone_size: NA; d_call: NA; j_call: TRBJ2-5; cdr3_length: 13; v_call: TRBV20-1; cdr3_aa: CSARGSPQETQYF; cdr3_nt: TGCAGTGCTAGAGGGTCGCCCCAAGAGACCCAGTACTTC
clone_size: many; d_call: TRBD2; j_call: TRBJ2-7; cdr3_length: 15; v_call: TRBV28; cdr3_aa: CASSLTSGRAYEQYF; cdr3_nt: TGTGCCAGCAGCCTAACTAGCGGGAGGGCGTACGAGCAGTACTTC